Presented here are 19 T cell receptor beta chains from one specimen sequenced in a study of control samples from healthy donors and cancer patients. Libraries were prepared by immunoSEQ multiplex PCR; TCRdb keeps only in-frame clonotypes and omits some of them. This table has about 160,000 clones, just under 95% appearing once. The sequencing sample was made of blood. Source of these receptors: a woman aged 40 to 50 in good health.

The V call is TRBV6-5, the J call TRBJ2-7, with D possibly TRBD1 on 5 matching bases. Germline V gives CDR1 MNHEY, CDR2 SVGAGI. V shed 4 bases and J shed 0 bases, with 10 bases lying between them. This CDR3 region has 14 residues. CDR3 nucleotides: TGTGCCAGCAGTTTAGGACACCTCTCCTACGAGCAGTACTTC. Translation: CASSLGHLSYEQYF.

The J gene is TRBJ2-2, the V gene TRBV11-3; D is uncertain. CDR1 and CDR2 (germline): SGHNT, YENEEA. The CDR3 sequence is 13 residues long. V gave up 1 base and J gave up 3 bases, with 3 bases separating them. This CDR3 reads CASSLADTGELFF. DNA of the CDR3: TGTGCCAGCAGCTTAGCAGACACCGGGGAGCTGTTTTTT.

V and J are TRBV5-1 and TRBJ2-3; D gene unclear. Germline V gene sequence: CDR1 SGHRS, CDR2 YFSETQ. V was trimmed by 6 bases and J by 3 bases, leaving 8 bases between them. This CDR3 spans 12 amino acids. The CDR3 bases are TGCGCCAGCATTGGGCAAACAGATACGCAGTATTTT. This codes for CASIGQTDTQYF.

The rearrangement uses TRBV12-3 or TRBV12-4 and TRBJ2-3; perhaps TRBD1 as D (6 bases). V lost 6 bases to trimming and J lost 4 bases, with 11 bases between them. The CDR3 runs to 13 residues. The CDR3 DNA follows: TGTGCCAGCAGAGATACAGGGTCAGATACGCAGTATTTT. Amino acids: CASRDTGSDTQYF.

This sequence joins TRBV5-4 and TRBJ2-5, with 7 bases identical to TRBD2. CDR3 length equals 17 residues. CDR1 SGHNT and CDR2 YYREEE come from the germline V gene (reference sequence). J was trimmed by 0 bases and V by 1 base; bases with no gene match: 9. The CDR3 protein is CASSLIRQRGNQETQYF. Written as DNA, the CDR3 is TGTGCCAGCAGCTTGATTAGGCAGCGGGGAAACCAAGAGACCCAGTACTTC.

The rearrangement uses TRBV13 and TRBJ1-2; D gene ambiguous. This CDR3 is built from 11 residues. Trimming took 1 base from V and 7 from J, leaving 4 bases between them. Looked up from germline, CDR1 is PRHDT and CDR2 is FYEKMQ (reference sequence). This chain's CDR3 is CASSLAGGYTF. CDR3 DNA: TGTGCCAGCAGCTTAGCGGGTGGCTACACCTTC.

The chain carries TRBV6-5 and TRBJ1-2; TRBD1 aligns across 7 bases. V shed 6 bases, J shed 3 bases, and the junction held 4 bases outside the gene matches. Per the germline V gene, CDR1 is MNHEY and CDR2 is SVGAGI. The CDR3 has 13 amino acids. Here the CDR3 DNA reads TGTGCCAGCAGCCCCGGGACAGACTATGGCTACACCTTC. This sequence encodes CASSPGTDYGYTF.

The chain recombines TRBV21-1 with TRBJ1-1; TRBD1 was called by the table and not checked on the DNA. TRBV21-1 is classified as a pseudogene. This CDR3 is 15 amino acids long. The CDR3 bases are TGTGCCAGCAGCGGACACGACAGGCCGAACACTGAAGCTTTCTTT. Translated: CASSGHDRPNTEAFF.

The CDR3 coding sequence is TGTGCCAGCAGCGCAGGGGGGGGGACCGCTATCCACGAGCAGTACTTC. Protein: CASSAGGGTAIHEQYF. The chain carries TRBV9 and TRBJ2-7; either TRBD1 or TRBD2 may fit D (7 bases each). V was cut by 3 bases and J by 5 bases, with 21 bases left in between. The CDR3 has 16 amino acids. Germline CDR1 reads SGDLS; CDR2 reads YYNGEE.

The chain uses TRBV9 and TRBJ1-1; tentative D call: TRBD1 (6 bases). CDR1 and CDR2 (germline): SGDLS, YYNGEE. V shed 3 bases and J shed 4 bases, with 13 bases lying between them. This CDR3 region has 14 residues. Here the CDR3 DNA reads TGTGCCAGCAGCGGCACAGGGTTGGGCACTGAAGCTTTCTTT. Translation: CASSGTGLGTEAFF.

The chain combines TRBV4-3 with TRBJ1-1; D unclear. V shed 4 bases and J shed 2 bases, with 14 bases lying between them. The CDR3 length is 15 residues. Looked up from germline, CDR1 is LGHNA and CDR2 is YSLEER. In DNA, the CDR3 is TGCGCCAGCAGCCCCGGGTGGAGGAGAAACACTGAAGCTTTCTTT. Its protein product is CASSPGWRRNTEAFF.

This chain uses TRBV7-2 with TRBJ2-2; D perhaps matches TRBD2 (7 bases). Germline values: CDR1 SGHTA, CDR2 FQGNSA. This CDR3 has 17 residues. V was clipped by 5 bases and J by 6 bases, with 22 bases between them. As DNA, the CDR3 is TGTGCCAGCAGCCCCCGATGGGGGGGGCTCGGGGCCGGGGAGCTGTTTTTT. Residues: CASSPRWGGLGAGELFF.

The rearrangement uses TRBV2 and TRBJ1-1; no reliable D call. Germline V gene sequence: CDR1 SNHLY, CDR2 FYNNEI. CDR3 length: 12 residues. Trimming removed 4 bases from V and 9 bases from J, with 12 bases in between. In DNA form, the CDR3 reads TGTGCCAGCAGTGTAGGTCCCGAGAAAGCTTTCTTT. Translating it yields CASSVGPEKAFF.

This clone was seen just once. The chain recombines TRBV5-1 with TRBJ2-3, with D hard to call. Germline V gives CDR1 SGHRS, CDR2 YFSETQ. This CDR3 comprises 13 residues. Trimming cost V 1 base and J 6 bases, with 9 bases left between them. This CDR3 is CASSLPQADTQYF. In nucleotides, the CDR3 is TGCGCCAGCAGCTTGCCTCAAGCCGATACGCAGTATTTT.

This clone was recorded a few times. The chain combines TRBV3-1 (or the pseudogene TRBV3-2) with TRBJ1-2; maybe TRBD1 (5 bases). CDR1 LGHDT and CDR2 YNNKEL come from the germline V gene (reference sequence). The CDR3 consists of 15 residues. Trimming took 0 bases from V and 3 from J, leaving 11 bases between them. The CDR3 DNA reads TGTGCCAGCAGCCAAGATTGGGGGGAAGACTATGGCTACACCTTC. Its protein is CASSQDWGEDYGYTF.

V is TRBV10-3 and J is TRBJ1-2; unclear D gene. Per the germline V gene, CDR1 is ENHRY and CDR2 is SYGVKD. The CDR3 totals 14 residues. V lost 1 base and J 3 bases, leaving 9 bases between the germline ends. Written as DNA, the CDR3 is TGTGCCATCAGTGAGTGGAGTGTGCACTATGGCTACACCTTC. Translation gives CAISEWSVHYGYTF.

The CDR3 region has the DNA TGTGCCAGCCCCCCTAGCGGGGGGGGCAATGAGCAGTTCTTC. It codes for CASPPSGGGNEQFF. The rearrangement links TRBV7-9 to TRBJ2-1, with TRBD2 matching over 12 bases. The junction had 5 bases not matched to a gene; V was cut back by 8 bases and J by 6 bases. Germline-derived CDR1 and CDR2 are SEHNR and FQNEAQ (reference sequence). This CDR3 spans 14 amino acids.

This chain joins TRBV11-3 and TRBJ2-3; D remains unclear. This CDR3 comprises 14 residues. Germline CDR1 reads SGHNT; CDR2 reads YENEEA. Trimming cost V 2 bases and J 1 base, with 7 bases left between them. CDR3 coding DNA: TGTGCCAGCAGCTTATCTCCGGGCACAGATACGCAGTATTTT. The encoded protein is CASSLSPGTDTQYF.

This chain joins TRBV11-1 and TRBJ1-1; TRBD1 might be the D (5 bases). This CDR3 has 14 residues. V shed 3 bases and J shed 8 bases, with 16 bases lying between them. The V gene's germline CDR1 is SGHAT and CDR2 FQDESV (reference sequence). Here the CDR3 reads CASSLSPGRWEAFF. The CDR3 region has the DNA TGTGCCAGCAGCTTGTCACCGGGACGGTGGGAAGCTTTCTTT.